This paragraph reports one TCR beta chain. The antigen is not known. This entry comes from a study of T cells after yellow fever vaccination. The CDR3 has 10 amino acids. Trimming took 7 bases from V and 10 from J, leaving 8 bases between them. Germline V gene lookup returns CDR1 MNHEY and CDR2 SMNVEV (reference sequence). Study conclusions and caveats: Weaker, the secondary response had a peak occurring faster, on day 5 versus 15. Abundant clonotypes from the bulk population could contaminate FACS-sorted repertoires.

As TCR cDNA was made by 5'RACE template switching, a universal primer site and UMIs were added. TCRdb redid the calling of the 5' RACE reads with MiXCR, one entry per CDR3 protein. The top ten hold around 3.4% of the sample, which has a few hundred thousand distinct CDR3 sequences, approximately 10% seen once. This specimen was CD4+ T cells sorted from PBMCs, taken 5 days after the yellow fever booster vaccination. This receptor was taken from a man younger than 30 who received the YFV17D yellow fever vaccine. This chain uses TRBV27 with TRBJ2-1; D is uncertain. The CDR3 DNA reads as TGTGCCAGCACCCGCAGGGAGCAGTTCTTC. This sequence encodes CASTRREQFF.